The rows below give T cell receptor beta chains drawn from one sample of a study of cytomegalovirus exposure and HLA in healthy donors. Here immunoSEQ multiplex PCR was the method, and the copy in TCRdb shows in-frame clones only, minus some. The sample comprises 150,000 or so clones, roughly 80% of which are singletons, and more than 10% rests with the top ten. Sequenced: PBMCs. These TCRs come from a man in his forties in good health and CMV-seropositive. Both conserved end residues are part of each CDR3. The order of the fields is clone size, J gene, V gene, D gene, CDR3 DNA, CDR3 protein. The D gene is left open where the match is weak. The listing skips clone size in some rows; elsewhere it reads once, few, many or a size class.

-	TRBJ1-5	TRBV5-4	TRBD1	TGTGCCAGCAGCCGACAGGGACAGCCCCAGCATTTT	CASSRQGQPQHF
-	TRBJ2-1	TRBV28	TRBD2	TGTGCCAGCAGCCCTCTCACGGGAGGATACAATGAGCAGTTCTTC	CASSPLTGGYNEQFF
-	TRBJ1-2	TRBV5-1	-	TGCGCCAGCAGCTTAGGGGGAAATGGCTACACCTTC	CASSLGGNGYTF
-	TRBJ2-7	TRBV7-2	-	TGTGCCAGCAGCGTTTACTTAGGGGCGAACTACGAGCAGTACTTC	CASSVYLGANYEQYF
once	TRBJ2-4	TRBV27	TRBD2	TGTGCCAGCAGTTCCCTCGGGGGGGCCCAAAACATTCAGTACTTC	CASSSLGGAQNIQYF
-	TRBJ2-7	TRBV15	-	TGTGCCACCAGCACGCGGGGTTCCTCCTACGAGCAGTACTTC	CATSTRGSSYEQYF
-	TRBJ1-5	TRBV13	-	TGTGCCAGCAGCTTATCACGGGAAAGCAATCAGCCCCAGCATTTT	CASSLSRESNQPQHF
-	TRBJ2-6	TRBV27	-	TGTGCCAGCAGTCGGTTCCTCTCTGGGGCCAACGTCCTGACTTTC	CASSRFLSGANVLTF
-	TRBJ2-3	TRBV2	-	TGTGCCAGCTATTTGGGGGGACCGCCCACAGATACGCAGTATTTT	CASYLGGPPTDTQYF
-	TRBJ2-5	TRBV7-2	-	TGTGCCAGCAGAAGAATAACGTGGGGCCGGGAGACCCAGTACTTC	CASRRITWGRETQYF
-	TRBJ1-2	TRBV30	TRBD1	TGTGCCTGGAGCCCCCCAGGGGGTCTTGGCTACACCTTC	CAWSPPGGLGYTF
-	TRBJ2-3	TRBV28	TRBD2	TGTGCCAGCAGTTCGGGACTAGCGGGAGGTCCAGATACGCAGTATTTT	CASSSGLAGGPDTQYF
-	TRBJ2-5	TRBV25-1	-	TGTGCCAGCAGTGAACTCGGCGGAGAGACCCAGTACTTC	CASSELGGETQYF
once	TRBJ2-1	TRBV19	-	TGTGCCAGTAGTCAGACTAGTATGGAGTACAATGAGCAGTTCTTC	CASSQTSMEYNEQFF
-	TRBJ2-6	TRBV2	-	TGTGCCAGCTGGGAGTCTGGGGCCAACGTCCTGACTTTC	CASWESGANVLTF
-	TRBJ2-3	TRBV29-1	-	TGCAGCTATGCTCTCAGGGCAGAAGATACGCAGTATTTT	CSYALRAEDTQYF
-	TRBJ2-1	TRBV5-5	TRBD1	TGTGCCAGCAGCTTGGAGGGGGCTAGCAGGGGAAATGAGCAGTTCTTC	CASSLEGASRGNEQFF
-	TRBJ2-3	TRBV12-5	-	TGTGCTAGTGGCCCGCGGGGAACTAGCACAGATACGCAGTATTTT	CASGPRGTSTDTQYF
-	TRBJ1-1	TRBV9	-	TGTGCCAGCAGCGTAGACGTCTCTAGTGAAGCTTTCTTT	CASSVDVSSEAFF
-	TRBJ1-5	TRBV28	-	TGTGCCAGCACCCCCCCCCTCGTCCTCTTTAATCAGCCCCAGCATTTT	CASTPPLVLFNQPQHF
once	TRBJ2-7	TRBV5-6	TRBD2	TGTGCCAGCAGCTCCCCGGGACTAGGGGTATCCTACGAGCAGTACTTC	CASSSPGLGVSYEQYF
-	TRBJ2-5	TRBV5-5	-	TGTGCCAGCAGCTTGGTGGGAGATGAGACCCAGTACTTC	CASSLVGDETQYF
-	TRBJ1-5	TRBV30	-	TGTGCCTGGTCCCGACAGATAAATCAGCCCCAGCATTTT	CAWSRQINQPQHF
-	TRBJ2-1	TRBV2	TRBD2	TGTGCCAGCAGTAAGGGACTAGCGGGTCGTAATGAGCAGTTCTTC	CASSKGLAGRNEQFF
once	TRBJ2-7	TRBV29-1	TRBD2	TGCAGCGTTGAGATTAGCGGGTCCTACGAGCAGTACTTC	CSVEISGSYEQYF
-	TRBJ2-5	TRBV10-3	-	TGTGCCATCAGCCCCCGGGGAGAAGAGACCCAGTACTTC	CAISPRGEETQYF
-	TRBJ2-7	TRBV5-1	-	TGCGCCAGCAGCTTGGGACTTAATGAAGGCTACGAGCAGTACTTC	CASSLGLNEGYEQYF
-	TRBJ2-7	TRBV9	TRBD2	TGTGCCAGCAGCGCCCTTCTAGCCCTAGCGGGGGGGGACGAGCAGTACTTC	CASSALLALAGGDEQYF
-	TRBJ2-3	TRBV7-2	TRBD2	TGTGCCAGCAGCAAAAGGACTAGCTGGACAGATACGCAGTATTTT	CASSKRTSWTDTQYF
-	TRBJ2-2	TRBV27	-	TGTGCCAGCAGTTCCAGAGGAGGGAACGGGGAGCTGTTTTTT	CASSSRGGNGELFF
-	TRBJ2-2	TRBV6-5	-	TGTGCCAGCAGTTTAGGGGGTTACACCGGGGAGCTGTTTTTT	CASSLGGYTGELFF
few	TRBJ2-5	TRBV5-6	TRBD2	TGTGCCAGCAGCTCCGGACTAGCGGTGTCTTTCCAAGAGACCCAGTACTTC	CASSSGLAVSFQETQYF
-	TRBJ2-7	TRBV13	-	TGTGCCAGCAGCTCTTTCTGGGCTAACAGGAGACTGGAGCAGTACTTC	CASSSFWANRRLEQYF
-	TRBJ1-6	TRBV19	TRBD1	TGTGCCAGTAGTATGTTCGACAGGGACTCACCCCTCCACTTT	CASSMFDRDSPLHF
-	TRBJ1-4	TRBV7-9	-	TGTGCCAGCAGCCCCGAGTCGGCAACTAATGAAAAACTGTTTTTT	CASSPESATNEKLFF
-	TRBJ1-1	TRBV10-3	-	TGTGCCATCAGTGAGTCGAGGCGGGTGAACACTGAAGCTTTCTTT	CAISESRRVNTEAFF
few	TRBJ1-2	TRBV19	-	TGTGCCAGTAGTCCCCAGTACCCGTCCGATGGCTACACCTTC	CASSPQYPSDGYTF
-	TRBJ2-7	TRBV7-6	TRBD1	TGTGCCAGCAGCCCCGGGACAGGGAACTACGAGCAGTACTTC	CASSPGTGNYEQYF
-	TRBJ2-3	TRBV6-6	TRBD1	TGTGCCAGCCGTCGGGACAGGGCTAGCACAGATACGCAGTATTTT	CASRRDRASTDTQYF
-	TRBJ1-4	TRBV5-4	-	TGTGCCAGCAGCTTGCGTGGAGCAACTAATGAAAAACTGTTTTTT	CASSLRGATNEKLFF
-	TRBJ2-5	TRBV7-2	-	TGTGCCAGCAGCCTGAGGAGGGGGCAGGAGACCCAGTACTTC	CASSLRRGQETQYF
few	TRBJ2-7	TRBV7-2	TRBD2	TGTGCCAGCAGCCGACTAGCGGGAACCTACGAGCAGTACTTC	CASSRLAGTYEQYF
-	TRBJ1-2	TRBV6-5	TRBD1	TGTGCCAGCAGTTTCTTGGGACAGGGAAGCTATGGCTACACCTTC	CASSFLGQGSYGYTF
-	TRBJ2-2	TRBV7-2	TRBD2	TGTGCCAGCAGCTTAGTCGGGCTAGCGGGAACCGGGGAGCTGTTTTTT	CASSLVGLAGTGELFF
-	TRBJ1-2	TRBV5-1	-	TGCGCCAGCAGCTCCGTGACAGACTATGGCTACACCTTC	CASSSVTDYGYTF